The present TCR beta chain was sequenced within a study of T cells in pancreatic ductal adenocarcinoma. This CDR3 is built from 15 residues. Germline V gene sequence: CDR1 SGHTA, CDR2 FQGNSA. Trimming removed 2 bases from V and 0 bases from J, with 11 bases in between. Sequencing used immunoSEQ multiplex PCR; TCRdb keeps in-frame clones, though not all of them. The table shows 25,000 to 35,000 clones, with approximately 94% occurring only once. Broader study findings: Comparisons of tumor and blood clonality may show falsely lower tumor diversity. Results skew toward the minority of patients with early-stage disease. Tumor samples had fewer productive templates and about 8-fold fewer unique clonotypes than blood. Tumor and blood clonality did not differ significantly, about 0.1 versus 0.07.

The selected patients with pancreatic ductal adenocarcinoma had surgery but no neoadjuvant therapy. Comment on this clone: Its antigen is not known.

The sample taken for sequencing was PBMCs. The chain joins TRBV7-2 to TRBJ2-7; possible D gene TRBD1, 6 bases. The clonotype comes from a human donor with pancreatic ductal adenocarcinoma. The CDR3 DNA sequence: TGTGCCAGCAGCTTACGGGACACCCTCTCCTACGAGCAGTACTTC. It translates to CASSLRDTLSYEQYF.